This is a list of T cell receptor beta chains from one sample in a study of blood T cell repertoires in COVID-19. TCRdb's table, derived via immunoSEQ multiplex PCR, lists solely in-frame clones and lacks some. The sample has approximately 200,000 clones; 80% to 90% are singletons. The sample was PBMCs or T cells enriched from blood (not recorded which). The receptor set was obtained from a woman aged 25 to 39 who had been exposed to COVID-19. CDR3s leave out the opening cysteine and the closing phenylalanine or tryptophan.

j_call,v_call,cdr3_aa
TRBJ1-2,TRBV4-1,ASSQVPGQGMGGYT
TRBJ1-2,TRBV5-4,ASSLGTVLYGYT
TRBJ2-1,TRBV9,ASSPLAGATYNEQF
TRBJ1-3,TRBV7-9,ASSPQGAGNTIY
TRBJ2-7,TRBV19,ASSIGTAYEQY
TRBJ1-2,TRBV10-3,ATYHRDYGYT
TRBJ2-3,TRBV9,ASSVGLAGGRTDTQY
TRBJ2-2,TRBV18,ASSPTEAGGPTGELF
TRBJ2-3,TRBV4-1,ASSQVQGYTDTQY
TRBJ2-7,TRBV11-2,ASSQDAQGEQY
TRBJ1-2,TRBV27,ASSPHPLGQSKSYGYT
TRBJ2-1,TRBV11-2,ASSPVILGGSF
TRBJ2-5,TRBV28,ASSIGTEETQY
TRBJ2-3,TRBV12-5,ASGLFLAGTHDTQY
TRBJ2-2,TRBV29-1,SVEDPGQGDTGELF
TRBJ1-5,TRBV4-2,ASSQEPNSNQPQH
TRBJ2-1,TRBV9,ASSVTQREEGEQF
TRBJ2-5,TRBV28,ASSLSETQY
TRBJ1-4,TRBV7-2,ASSSRLSDEKLF
TRBJ2-3,TRBV10-2,ASSVAALTDTQY
TRBJ2-5,TRBV2,ASSREGAPRETQY
TRBJ1-1,TRBV20-1,SASRGGFNTEAF
TRBJ2-7,TRBV6-8,ASSYKTDYEQY
TRBJ1-6,TRBV19,ASSNGQTNSPLH
TRBJ2-5,TRBV4-1,ASSQTPSGKETQY
TRBJ2-7,TRBV5-6,ASSLEMGQDFSYEQY
TRBJ1-2,TRBV3-1/TRBV3-2,ASSQDRSGISYGYT
TRBJ1-1,TRBV27,ASSLSIGGLNTEAF
TRBJ2-2,TRBV19,ASSTAVSGSYKELF
TRBJ2-7,TRBV24-1,ATIGASGKYEQY
TRBJ2-3,TRBV7-9,ASSPTLAATDTQY
TRBJ2-1,TRBV7-3,ASSLIGGTTSSYNEQF
TRBJ1-4,TRBV14,TSSPLGGGLLF
TRBJ2-7,TRBV5-4,ASSPPGLAGVREQY
TRBJ2-7,TRBV27,ASSGVGLLYEQY
TRBJ1-2,TRBV20-1,SASGRAGYGYT
TRBJ1-3,TRBV5-5,ASSLAGISGNTIY
TRBJ2-3,TRBV5-4,ASSPRGADTQY
TRBJ1-5,TRBV6-5,ASSPVWDSNQPQH
TRBJ2-1,TRBV10-2,ASAAGLNEQF
TRBJ1-1,TRBV7-9,ASSLRRQGPDTEAF
TRBJ1-2,TRBV29-1,SVEPDRPGGYT
TRBJ1-1,TRBV5-1,ASSPGTGVTEAF
TRBJ2-3,TRBV9,ASSVEGLAGARGDTQY
TRBJ1-5,TRBV30,AWSNQGNQPQH
TRBJ2-7,TRBV6-5,ASSYTRQGAYEQY
TRBJ2-5,TRBV5-1,ASGSAGGYQETQY
TRBJ1-5,TRBV28,ASRGGSNQPQH
TRBJ1-5,TRBV6-5,ASSYSSQPQH
TRBJ1-4,TRBV7-9,ASSLNRDSNEKLF
TRBJ2-7,TRBV9,ASSVAGGAGGEQY
TRBJ2-2,TRBV2,ASSYYRGYTGELF
TRBJ2-7,TRBV19,ASSPNGETGGYEQY
TRBJ2-5,TRBV3-1/TRBV3-2,ASSQGGSGQETQY
TRBJ1-5,TRBV25-1,ASSAQGARPQH
TRBJ1-6,TRBV18,ASSPAGRDSPLH
TRBJ2-1,TRBV15,ATSREGDSYNEQF
TRBJ2-7,TRBV5-1,ASTPTSSYEQY
TRBJ2-5,TRBV7-9,ASSTEAGGPQETQY
TRBJ2-3,TRBV13,ASSTRTSGRVTDTQY